Only a few counts were recorded for the clone carrying this T cell receptor (beta chain). The CDR3 spans 12 residues. Trimming took off 4 bases at V and 9 bases at J, with 10 bases between the two ends. From germline, CDR1 is SGHTA and CDR2 FQGTGA. The data derive from a study of blood T cell repertoires in COVID-19. Authors' methods: Reference gene primer amplification gave nucleated cell count estimates. Generated by immunoSEQ multiplex PCR, the TCRdb table keeps only in-frame clones and is missing some. The V and J calls and clone size come from that table; D and trimming were worked out from the DNA. Of some 370,000 clones in the sample, roughly 90% were seen once.

The receptor's source is a man aged 40-49 years with acute or convalescent COVID-19. Sequenced sample: peripheral blood. This chain joins TRBV7-3 and TRBJ2-1, with D unclear. CDR3 loop: CASSYLESEQFF. The DNA for the CDR3 is TGTGCCAGCAGCTATCTAGAGAGTGAGCAGTTCTTC. Supplemented by reference TRBV7-3 and TRBJ2-1, the full variable domain reads GAGVSQTPSNKVTEKGKYVELRCDPISGHTALYWYRQSLGQGPEFLIYFQGTGAADDSGLPNDRFFAVRPEGSVSTLKIQRTERGDSAVYLCASSYLESEQFFGPGTRLTVL.